The clone carrying this TCR beta chain was found a few times. Germline lookup yields CDR1 LNHDA and CDR2 SQIVND (reference sequence). There are 13 residues in the CDR3. With 5 bases removed from V and 12 bases from J, the gap between germline ends came to 14 bases. This sample was taken from a study of PD-L1 blockade in urothelial cancer. Study background: T cells numbered a median of 141,255 in the blood samples.

The time point here: peripheral blood 6 weeks after treatment start. Some clones are missing from TCRdb's copy, which holds only in-frame ones; the method was immunoSEQ multiplex PCR. The sample contains 29,000 or so clones, approximately 81% of which appear only once. Sample: PBMCs, taken around atezolizumab (anti-PD-L1) treatment. V and J are TRBV19 and TRBJ1-6; no firm D call. The receptor comes from a man aged 70-80 years with urothelial cancer. In nucleotides, the CDR3 is TGTGCCAGTAGTCCCCGCCGGGTGGGACCCCTCCACTTT. It encodes CASSPRRVGPLHF. The whole variable domain, filled in from reference TRBV19 and TRBJ1-6, reads DGGITQSPKYLFRKEGQNVTLSCEQNLNHDAMYWYRQDPGQGLRLIYYSQIVNDFQKGDIAEGYSVSREKKESFPLTVTSAQKNPTAFYLCASSPRRVGPLHFGNGTRLTVT.